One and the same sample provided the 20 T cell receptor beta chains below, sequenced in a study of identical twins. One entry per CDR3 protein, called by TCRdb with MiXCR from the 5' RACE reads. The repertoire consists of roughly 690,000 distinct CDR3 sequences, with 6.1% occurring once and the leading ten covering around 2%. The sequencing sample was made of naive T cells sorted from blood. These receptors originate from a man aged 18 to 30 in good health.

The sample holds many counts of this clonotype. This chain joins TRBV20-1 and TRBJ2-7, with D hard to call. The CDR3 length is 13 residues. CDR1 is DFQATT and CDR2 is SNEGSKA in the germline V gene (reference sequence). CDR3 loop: CSAHHRSSYEQYF. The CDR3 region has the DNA TGCAGCGCCCATCACCGCTCCTCGTACGAGCAGTACTTC.

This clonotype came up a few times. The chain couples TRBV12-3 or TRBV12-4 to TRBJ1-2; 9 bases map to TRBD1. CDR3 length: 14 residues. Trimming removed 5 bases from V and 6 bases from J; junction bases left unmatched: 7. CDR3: CASSQTGGVHGYTF. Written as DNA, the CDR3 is TGTGCCAGCAGTCAAACAGGGGGCGTCCATGGCTACACCTTC.

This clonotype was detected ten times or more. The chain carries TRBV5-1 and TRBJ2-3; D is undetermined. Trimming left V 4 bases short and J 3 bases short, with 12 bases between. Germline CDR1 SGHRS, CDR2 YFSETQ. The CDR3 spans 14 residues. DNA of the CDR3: TGCGCCAGCAGCCCGCGAGATAGGACAGATACGCAGTATTTT. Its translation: CASSPRDRTDTQYF.

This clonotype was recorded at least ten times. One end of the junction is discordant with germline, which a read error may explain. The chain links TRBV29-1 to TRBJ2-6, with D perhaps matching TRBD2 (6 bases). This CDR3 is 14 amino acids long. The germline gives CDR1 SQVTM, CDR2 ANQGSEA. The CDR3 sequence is CSVEAGSGANVLTF. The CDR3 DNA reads TGCAGCGTGGAAGCGGGCTCTGGGGCCAACGTCCTGACTTTC.

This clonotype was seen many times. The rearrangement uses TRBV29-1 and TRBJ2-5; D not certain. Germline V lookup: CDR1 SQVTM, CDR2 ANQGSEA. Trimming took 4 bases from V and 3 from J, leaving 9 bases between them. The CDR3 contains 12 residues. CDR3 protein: CSVGAIEETQYF. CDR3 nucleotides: TGCAGCGTTGGGGCGATCGAAGAGACCCAGTACTTC. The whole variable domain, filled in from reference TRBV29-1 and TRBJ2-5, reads SAVISQKPSRDICQRGTSLTIQCQVDSQVTMMFWYRQQPGQSLTLIATANQGSEATYESGFVIDKFPISRPNLTFSTLTVSNMSPEDSSIYLCSVGAIEETQYFGPGTRLLVL.

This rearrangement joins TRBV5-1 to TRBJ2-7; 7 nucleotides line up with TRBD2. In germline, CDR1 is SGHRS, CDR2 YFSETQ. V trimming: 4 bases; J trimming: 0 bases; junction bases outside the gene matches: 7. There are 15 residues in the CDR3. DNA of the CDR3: TGCGCCAGCAGCGCAACTAGCGTGAGCTCCTACGAGCAGTACTTC. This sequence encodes CASSATSVSSYEQYF.

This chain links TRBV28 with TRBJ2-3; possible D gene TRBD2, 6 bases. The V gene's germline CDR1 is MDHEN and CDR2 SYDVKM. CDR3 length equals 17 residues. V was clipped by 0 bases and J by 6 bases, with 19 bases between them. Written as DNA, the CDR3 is TGTGCCAGCAGTTTATGGTCTCTAGCGTCACAAGATGATACGCAGTATTTT. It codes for CASSLWSLASQDDTQYF. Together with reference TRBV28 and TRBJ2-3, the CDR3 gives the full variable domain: DVKVTQSSRYLVKRTGEKVFLECVQDMDHENMFWYRQDPGLGLRLIYFSYDVKMKEKGDIPEGYSVSREKKERFSLILESASTNQTSMYLCASSLWSLASQDDTQYFGPGTRLTVL.

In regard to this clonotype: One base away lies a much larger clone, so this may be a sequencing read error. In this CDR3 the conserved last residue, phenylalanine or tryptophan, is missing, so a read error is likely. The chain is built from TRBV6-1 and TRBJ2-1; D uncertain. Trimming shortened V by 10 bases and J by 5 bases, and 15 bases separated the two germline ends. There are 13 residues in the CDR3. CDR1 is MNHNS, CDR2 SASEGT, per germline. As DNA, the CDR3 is TGTGCCACTTACAAGGGATGGGACAATGAGCAGTTCTAC. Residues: CATYKGWDNEQFY.

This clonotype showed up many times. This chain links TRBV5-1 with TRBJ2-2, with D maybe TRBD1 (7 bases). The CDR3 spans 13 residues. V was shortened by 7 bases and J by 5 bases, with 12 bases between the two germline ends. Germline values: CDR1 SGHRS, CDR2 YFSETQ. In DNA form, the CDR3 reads TGCGCCAGCCGCCAGGGGGGTACCGGGGAGCTGTTTTTT. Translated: CASRQGGTGELFF.

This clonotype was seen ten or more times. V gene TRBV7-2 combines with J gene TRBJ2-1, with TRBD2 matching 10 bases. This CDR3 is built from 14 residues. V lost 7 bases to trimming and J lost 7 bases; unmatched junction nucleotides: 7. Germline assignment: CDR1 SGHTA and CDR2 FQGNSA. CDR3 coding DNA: TGTGCCAGCAAGGTCGAGCGGGGGGGGAATGAGCAGTTCTTC. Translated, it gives CASKVERGGNEQFF.

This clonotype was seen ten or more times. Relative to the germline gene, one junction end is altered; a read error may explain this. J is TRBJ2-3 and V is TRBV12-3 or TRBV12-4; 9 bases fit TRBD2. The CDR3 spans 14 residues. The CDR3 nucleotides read TGTGCCAGCAGTCTAGCGGGGACTCCGGCTACGCAGTATTTT. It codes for CASSLAGTPATQYF.

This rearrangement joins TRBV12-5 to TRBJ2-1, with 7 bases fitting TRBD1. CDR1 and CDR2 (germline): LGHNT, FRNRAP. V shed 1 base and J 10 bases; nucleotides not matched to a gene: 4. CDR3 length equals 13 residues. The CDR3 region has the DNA TGTGCTAGTGGTTTGGAGACAGGGTACGAGCAGTTCTTC. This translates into CASGLETGYEQFF.

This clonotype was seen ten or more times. The CDR3 DNA follows: TGCAGTGCTGAGGTAGGGGGTACTACCTACGAGCAGTACTTC. Translation gives CSAEVGGTTYEQYF. This chain uses TRBV20-1 with TRBJ2-7; a possible D gene is TRBD1 (6 bases). Germline V gene data show CDR1 as DFQATT and CDR2 as SNEGSKA (reference sequence). The V gene lost 5 bases and the J gene lost 2 bases, with 16 bases spanning the gap. This CDR3 has 14 residues.

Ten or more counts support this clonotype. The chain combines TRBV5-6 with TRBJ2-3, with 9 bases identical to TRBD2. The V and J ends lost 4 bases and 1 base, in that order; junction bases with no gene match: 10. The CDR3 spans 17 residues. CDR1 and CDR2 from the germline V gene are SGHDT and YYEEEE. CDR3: CASSHRGGRARTDTQYF. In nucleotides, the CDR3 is TGTGCCAGCAGCCACCGGGGCGGGAGGGCCCGCACAGATACGCAGTATTTT.

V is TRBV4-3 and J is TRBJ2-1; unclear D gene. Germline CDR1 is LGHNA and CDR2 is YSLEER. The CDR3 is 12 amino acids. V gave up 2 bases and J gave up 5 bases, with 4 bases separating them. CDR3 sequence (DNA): TGCGCCAGCAGCCAACGAGACAATGAGCAGTTCTTC. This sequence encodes CASSQRDNEQFF.

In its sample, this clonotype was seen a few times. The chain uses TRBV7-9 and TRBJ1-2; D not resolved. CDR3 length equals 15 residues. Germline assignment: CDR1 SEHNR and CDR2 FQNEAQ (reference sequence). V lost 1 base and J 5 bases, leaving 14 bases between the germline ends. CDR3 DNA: TGTGCCAGCAGCTTAGTCCCCTCGGACGGTTATGGCTACACCTTC. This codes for CASSLVPSDGYGYTF.

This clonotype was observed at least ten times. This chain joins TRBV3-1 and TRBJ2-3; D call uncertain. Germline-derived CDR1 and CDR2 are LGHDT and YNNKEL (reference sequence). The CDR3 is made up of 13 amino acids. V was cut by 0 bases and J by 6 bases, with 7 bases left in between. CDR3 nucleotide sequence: TGTGCCAGCAGCCAAGATAGGTCGGATACGCAGTATTTT. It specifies CASSQDRSDTQYF.

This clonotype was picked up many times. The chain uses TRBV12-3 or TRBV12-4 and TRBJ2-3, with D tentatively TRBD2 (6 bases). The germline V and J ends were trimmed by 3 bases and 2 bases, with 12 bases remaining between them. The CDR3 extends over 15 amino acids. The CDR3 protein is CASSFGAGITDTQYF. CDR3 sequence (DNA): TGTGCCAGCAGTTTTGGGGCGGGAATCACAGATACGCAGTATTTT.

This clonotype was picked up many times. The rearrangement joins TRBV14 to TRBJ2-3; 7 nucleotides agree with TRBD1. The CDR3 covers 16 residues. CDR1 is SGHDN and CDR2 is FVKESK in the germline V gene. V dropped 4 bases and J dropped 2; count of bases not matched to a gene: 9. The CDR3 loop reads CASSPSRGLITDTQYF. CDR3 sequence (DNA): TGTGCCAGCAGCCCTTCGAGGGGGCTAATCACAGATACGCAGTATTTT.

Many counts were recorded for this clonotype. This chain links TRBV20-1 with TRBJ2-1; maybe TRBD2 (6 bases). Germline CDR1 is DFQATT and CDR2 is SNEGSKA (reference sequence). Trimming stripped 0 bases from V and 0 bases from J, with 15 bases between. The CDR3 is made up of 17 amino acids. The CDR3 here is CSARDLKAGPSYNEQFF. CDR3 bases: TGCAGTGCTAGAGATCTTAAGGCGGGACCCTCCTACAATGAGCAGTTCTTC.